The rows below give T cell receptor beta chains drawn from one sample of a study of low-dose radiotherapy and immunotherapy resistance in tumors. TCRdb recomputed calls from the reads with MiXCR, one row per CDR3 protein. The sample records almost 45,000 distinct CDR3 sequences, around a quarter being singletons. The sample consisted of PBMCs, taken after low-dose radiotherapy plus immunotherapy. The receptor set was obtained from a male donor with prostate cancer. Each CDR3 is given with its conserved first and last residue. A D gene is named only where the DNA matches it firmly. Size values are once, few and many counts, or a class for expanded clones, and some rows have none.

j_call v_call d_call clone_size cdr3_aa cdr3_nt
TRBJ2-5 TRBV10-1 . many CASSELRGGTQYF TGCGCCAGCAGTGAGTTACGGGGAGGGACCCAGTACTTC
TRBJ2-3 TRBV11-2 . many CASSLGAGPGAQYF TGTGCCAGCAGCTTAGGGGCAGGCCCTGGCGCGCAGTATTTT
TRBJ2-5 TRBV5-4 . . CASSSGLQTETQYF TGTGCCAGCAGCTCTGGACTGCAGACAGAGACCCAGTACTTC
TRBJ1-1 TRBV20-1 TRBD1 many CSARDPQGRGTEAFF TGCAGTGCTAGAGACCCACAGGGGAGGGGGACTGAAGCTTTCTTT
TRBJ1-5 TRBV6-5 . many CASRGGYNQPQHF TGTGCCAGCAGGGGAGGGTACAATCAGCCCCAGCATTTT
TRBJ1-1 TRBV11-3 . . CASSLSRQGAEAFF TGTGCCAGCAGCTTAAGCCGGCAGGGCGCTGAAGCTTTCTTT
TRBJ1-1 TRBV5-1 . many CASSLSLNTEAFF TGCGCCAGCAGCTTGTCCCTGAACACTGAAGCTTTCTTT
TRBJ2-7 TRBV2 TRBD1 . CASRWTGSSYEQYF TGTGCCAGCAGATGGACAGGGAGCTCCTACGAGCAGTACTTC
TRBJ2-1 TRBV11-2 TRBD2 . CASSFRLADTYNEQFF TGTGCCAGCAGCTTCCGACTAGCGGACACCTACAATGAGCAGTTCTTC
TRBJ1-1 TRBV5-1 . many CASSLGGFLNTEAFF TGCGCCAGCAGCTTGGGGGGGTTTTTGAACACTGAAGCTTTCTTT
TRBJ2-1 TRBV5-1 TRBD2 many CASRLGTSGRRRGNEQFF TGCGCCAGCAGGTTGGGAACTAGCGGGAGGAGGCGTGGCAATGAGCAGTTCTTC
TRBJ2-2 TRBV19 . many CASSMQGMDTGELFF TGTGCCAGTAGTATGCAGGGAATGGACACCGGGGAGCTGTTTTTT
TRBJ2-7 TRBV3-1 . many CASSQVGGRGEQYF TGTGCCAGCAGCCAGGTCGGGGGGCGCGGCGAGCAGTACTTC
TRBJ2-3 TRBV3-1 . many CASSPRDTREPDTQYF TGTGCCAGCAGCCCCCGGGACACAAGGGAACCAGATACGCAGTATTTT
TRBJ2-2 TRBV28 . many CASSLWQGPNTGELFF TGTGCCAGCAGTTTATGGCAGGGGCCGAACACCGGGGAGCTGTTTTTT
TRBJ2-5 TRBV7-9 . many CASSSDVGTQYF TGTGCCAGCAGCTCTGATGTCGGGACCCAGTACTTC
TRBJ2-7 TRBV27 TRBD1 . CASSDSGTEGYEQYF TGTGCCAGCAGTGATTCCGGGACAGAAGGCTACGAGCAGTACTTC
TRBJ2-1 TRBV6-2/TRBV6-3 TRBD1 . CVIRLTDRDDEQFF TGTGTCATCAGACTCACCGACAGGGATGATGAGCAGTTCTTC
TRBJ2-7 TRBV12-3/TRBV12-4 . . CASSFPQGIRDF TGTGCCAGCAGTTTCCCGCAGGGTATCCGCGACTTC
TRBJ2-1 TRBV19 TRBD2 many CASRTSGGEQFF TGTGCCAGTAGGACAAGCGGGGGCGAGCAGTTCTTC
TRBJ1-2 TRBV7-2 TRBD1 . CASSPGGFRGGGYTF TGTGCCAGCAGCCCAGGGGGGTTCCGGGGGGGTGGCTACACCTTC
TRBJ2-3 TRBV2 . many CASRGPGDTQYF TGTGCCAGCAGAGGGCCCGGGGATACGCAGTATTTT
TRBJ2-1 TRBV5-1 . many CASSLRLGDSYNEQFF TGCGCCAGCAGCTTGCGTTTGGGGGACTCCTACAATGAGCAGTTCTTC
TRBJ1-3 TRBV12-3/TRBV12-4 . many CASSLGRSSGNTIYF TGTGCCAGCAGTTTGGGCCGAAGCTCTGGAAACACCATATATTTT
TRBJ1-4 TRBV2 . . CASRQDEKLFF TGTGCCAGCCGACAGGATGAAAAACTGTTTTTT